A single sample gave rise to the 13 T cell receptor beta chains below, sequenced in a study of shared clonotypes between healthy human individuals. TCRdb keeps only in-frame clones here, not all; method: immunoSEQ multiplex PCR. The sample comprises around 2.3 million clones, around 95% of which are singletons, and 0.1% to 0.15% rests with the top ten. The sequencing input was naive CD4+ T cells sorted from blood. Subset reported: CD45RA+ positively selected. The receptors originated from a man aged 18 to 30 in good health.

The genes are TRBV11-2 and TRBJ2-5; the match to TRBD1 covers 8 bases. V lost 4 bases to trimming and J lost 1 base; unmatched junction nucleotides: 5. Per germline, CDR1 SGHAT and CDR2 FQNNGV. CDR3 length: 15 amino acids. This CDR3 reads CASSSTGARQETQYF. CDR3 nucleotide sequence: TGTGCCAGCAGCTCGACAGGGGCCCGCCAAGAGACCCAGTACTTC.

The chain is built from TRBV5-1 and TRBJ2-6, with no clear D. The CDR3 spans 19 residues. Deletions cut 1 base from V and 0 bases from J, with 17 bases between. The germline V gene has CDR1 SGHRS and CDR2 YFSETQ. The CDR3 here is CASSLLAVKPSSGANVLTF. Written as DNA, the CDR3 is TGCGCCAGCAGCTTGCTGGCGGTGAAACCCAGCTCTGGGGCCAACGTCCTGACTTTC.

The J gene is TRBJ2-1, the V gene TRBV9; 8 positions agree with TRBD2. This CDR3 has 15 amino acids. Germline CDR1 reads SGDLS; CDR2 reads YYNGEE. The trim removed 0 bases at V and 7 bases at J, leaving 6 bases unmatched. The CDR3 protein is CASSVVAGFSNEQFF. Written as DNA, the CDR3 is TGTGCCAGCAGCGTAGTAGCGGGATTTTCGAATGAGCAGTTCTTC. The full variable domain, with the rest looked up from reference TRBV9 and TRBJ2-1, is DSGVTQTPKHLITATGQRVTLRCSPRSGDLSVYWYQQSLDQGLQFLIQYYNGEERAKGNILERFSAQQFPDLHSELNLSSLELGDSALYFCASSVVAGFSNEQFFGPGTRLTVL.

Comments on this clone: It is likely a read error, because the conserved phenylalanine at the end of the CDR3 is missing. It is unclear where the CDR3 begins or ends on the DNA, so no DNA is shown, and the CDR3 is as TCRdb lists it. The rearrangement links TRBV21-1 to TRBJ2-7; the table's D call TRBD1 went unverified against the DNA. TRBV21-1 is listed as a pseudogene. The CDR3 sequence runs 16 residues, both termini included. The CDR3 spells CASYRDEDRIPESYFI.

The rearrangement uses TRBV10-2 and TRBJ1-5; D is perhaps TRBD1 (6 bases). This CDR3 is built from 17 residues. Trimming pared 7 bases from V and 0 bases from J, leaving 19 bases between. CDR1 and CDR2 (germline): WSHSY, SAAADI. The CDR3 here is CASTPAGESYSNQPQHF. CDR3 nucleotides: TGCGCCAGCACCCCGGCAGGGGAAAGTTATAGCAATCAGCCCCAGCATTTT.

The genes are TRBV7-9 and TRBJ2-7; possible D gene TRBD1, 7 bases. V dropped 2 bases and J dropped 2 bases, with 19 bases sitting between them. The CDR3 is 17 residues long. The V gene's germline CDR1 is SEHNR and CDR2 FQNEAQ (reference sequence). As DNA, the CDR3 is TGTGCCAGCAGCTTACCCCCGGGGGCAGGGGGTCCCTACGAGCAGTACTTC. Protein product: CASSLPPGAGGPYEQYF.

The CDR3 DNA follows: TGCGCCAGCAGCCGAGGGACTAGCGGAACCTACGAGCAGTACTTC. It translates to CASSRGTSGTYEQYF. The rearrangement uses TRBV4-1 and TRBJ2-7, with 11 bases that match TRBD2. Trimming cost V 4 bases and J 2 bases; bases outside gene matches: 4. The CDR3 length is 15 residues. Germline V CDR1 and CDR2: MGHRA, YSYEKL.

Comments on this clone: The same CDR3 is also encoded by other DNA sequences in this sample. V and J are TRBV5-1 and TRBJ2-5, with a tentative D call TRBD2 (5 bases). With 1 base removed from V and 2 bases from J, the gap between germline ends came to 9 bases. The CDR3 is made up of 14 amino acids. Germline CDR1 SGHRS, CDR2 YFSETQ. CDR3 loop: CASSLPTGQETQYF. Here the CDR3 DNA reads TGCGCCAGCAGCTTGCCCACGGGGCAAGAGACCCAGTACTTC. Together with reference TRBV5-1 and TRBJ2-5, the CDR3 gives the full variable domain: KAGVTQTPRYLIKTRGQQVTLSCSPISGHRSVSWYQQTPGQGLQFLFEYFSETQRNKGNFPGRFSGRQFSNSRSEMNVSTLELGDSALYLCASSLPTGQETQYFGPGTRLLVL.

This sequence joins TRBV2 and TRBJ2-7; D is possibly TRBD1 or TRBD2 (6 bases each). CDR1 SNHLY and CDR2 FYNNEI come from the germline V gene. V dropped 7 bases and J dropped 3 bases, with 16 bases sitting between them. This CDR3 contains 14 residues. This CDR3 is CASNLDRTNYEQYF. In DNA, the CDR3 is TGTGCCAGCAATCTAGACAGGACTAACTACGAGCAGTACTTC.

The V gene is TRBV6-1, the J gene TRBJ2-7, with D perhaps TRBD2 (7 bases). Trimming cost V 6 bases and J 3 bases, with 15 bases left between them. The germline V gene encodes CDR1 MNHNS and CDR2 SASEGT. The CDR3 runs 14 residues. CDR3 amino acids: CASSRWGGGYEQYF. The CDR3 nucleotides read TGTGCCAGCAGCCGGTGGGGGGGCGGCTACGAGCAGTACTTC.

This sequence joins TRBV4-1 and TRBJ2-2; D might be TRBD1 or TRBD2, each matching 7 bases. The CDR3 sequence is 14 residues long. Germline CDR1 and CDR2: MGHRA and YSYEKL. Trimming removed 8 bases from V and 1 base from J, with 11 bases in between. This CDR3 reads CASRRGGNTGELFF. CDR3 in DNA: TGCGCCAGCCGCAGGGGGGGGAACACCGGGGAGCTGTTTTTT.

This chain uses TRBV6-5 with TRBJ2-4; 7 positions agree with TRBD1. Germline lookup yields CDR1 MNHEY and CDR2 SVGAGI. After removal of 6 bases from V and 6 bases from J, the junction contained 8 bases not matched to a gene. The CDR3 covers 14 residues. CDR3 region: CASSEGGRGNIQYF. The DNA of the CDR3 is TGTGCCAGCAGCGAAGGGGGCCGGGGAAACATTCAGTACTTC.

Points on this clone: Additional DNA sequences in this sample encode the identical CDR3. The J gene is TRBJ2-5, the V gene TRBV7-2, with D perhaps matching TRBD2 (5 bases). This CDR3 is built from 14 residues. The V and J ends lost 2 bases and 0 bases respectively, with 7 bases between them. CDR1 SGHTA and CDR2 FQGNSA come from the germline V gene. CDR3 amino acids: CASSLRRDQETQYF. CDR3 bases: TGTGCCAGCAGCTTAAGGCGGGACCAAGAGACCCAGTACTTC. Drawing the rest from reference TRBV7-2 and TRBJ2-5, the complete variable domain is GAGVSQSPSNKVTEKGKDVELRCDPISGHTALYWYRQSLGQGLEFLIYFQGNSAPDKSGLPSDRFSAERTGGSVSTLTIQRTQQEDSAVYLCASSLRRDQETQYFGPGTRLLVL.